Presented here are 18 T cell receptor beta chains from one specimen sequenced in a study of T cell changes during pregnancy in multiple sclerosis. Profiled with immunoSEQ multiplex PCR; TCRdb holds only in-frame clones, not every one. This table holds 47,000 or so clones, nearly 90% found once. This material consisted of peripheral blood, taken after pregnancy. Source of these receptors: a female donor in good health, enrolled as a control in a pregnancy study.

The chain couples TRBV28 to TRBJ2-7; 8 bases are a match to TRBD1. The length of the CDR3 is 17 residues. Losses at the gene ends were 5 bases for V and 1 base for J; bases not matched to a gene: 13. Germline lookup yields CDR1 MDHEN and CDR2 SYDVKM. CDR3 nucleotides: TGTGCCAGCAGTCCCCTCCTCCGGGACAGGAGTTCCTACGAGCAGTACTTC. Translated, it gives CASSPLLRDRSSYEQYF.

V is TRBV5-6 and J is TRBJ2-3; TRBD1 matches at 7 bases. The germline V gene encodes CDR1 SGHDT and CDR2 YYEEEE. V lost 6 bases, J lost 2 bases, and 6 bases stayed unmatched. CDR3 size: 14 residues. CDR3 residues: CASTRGGITDTQYF. The CDR3 DNA reads TGTGCCAGCACCCGAGGGGGCATCACAGATACGCAGTATTTT.

The J gene is TRBJ1-5, the V gene TRBV6-1; 7 bases line up with TRBD1. This CDR3 comprises 14 residues. Germline V lookup: CDR1 MNHNS, CDR2 SASEGT. V shed 5 bases and J 4 bases; nucleotides not matched to a gene: 5. In DNA, the CDR3 is TGTGCCAGCAGTCGACAGGGCCGAAATCAGCCCCAGCATTTT. This codes for CASSRQGRNQPQHF.

The J gene is TRBJ2-2, the V gene TRBV19, with D possibly being TRBD2 (6 bases). CDR3 length: 10 amino acids. Germline V lookup: CDR1 LNHDA, CDR2 SQIVND (reference sequence). In DNA, the CDR3 is TGTGGGGCGGGAACCGGGGAGCTGTTTTTT. The encoded protein is CGAGTGELFF. Based on the CDR3 plus reference TRBV19 and TRBJ2-2, the full variable domain is DGGITQSPKYLFRKEGQNVTLSCEQNLNHDAMYWYRQDPGQGLRLIYYSQIVNDFQKGDIAEGYSVSREKKESFPLTVTSAQKNPTAFYLCGAGTGELFFGEGSRLTVL.

The chain links TRBV15 to TRBJ1-4, with no clear D. Trimming took 1 base from V and 8 from J, leaving 8 bases between them. This CDR3 region has 13 residues. Germline CDR1 and CDR2: LNHNV and YYDKDF (reference sequence). CDR3 amino acids: CATSRVAREKLFF. CDR3 nucleotide sequence: TGTGCCACCAGCAGAGTGGCGAGGGAAAAACTGTTTTTT.

The chain uses TRBV7-2 and TRBJ2-3; no clear D. From germline, CDR1 is SGHTA and CDR2 FQGNSA. The CDR3 is 12 amino acids. V was shortened by 5 bases and J by 2 bases, with 5 bases between the two germline ends. CDR3 protein: CASSQITDTQYF. As DNA, the CDR3 is TGTGCCAGCAGCCAGATCACAGATACGCAGTATTTT.

The gene calls are TRBV19 and TRBJ2-1; 12 positions match TRBD1. CDR3 length: 15 residues. CDR1 and CDR2 (germline): LNHDA, SQIVND (reference sequence). V trimming: 3 bases; J trimming: 8 bases; junction bases outside the gene matches: 5. CDR3 protein: CASSMGTGGIDEQFF. The CDR3 DNA follows: TGTGCCAGTAGTATGGGGACAGGGGGCATCGATGAGCAGTTCTTC.

The rearrangement uses TRBV6-4 and TRBJ2-1, with 9 nucleotides matching TRBD2. Per germline, CDR1 MRHNA and CDR2 SNTAGT. Trimming at V came to 3 bases and at J to 6 bases, leaving 6 bases not matched to a gene. There are 15 residues in the CDR3. CDR3 residues: CASSELAGSGNEQFF. The CDR3 nucleotides read TGTGCCAGCAGTGAGCTAGCGGGGTCAGGCAATGAGCAGTTCTTC.

CDR3 residues: CSVEYHGIAGGRYGYTF. CDR3 nucleotide sequence: TGCAGCGTTGAGTACCACGGGATAGCAGGGGGGCGGTATGGCTACACCTTC. The rearrangement links TRBV29-1 to TRBJ1-2, with TRBD1 identical over 7 bases. Germline V gene sequence: CDR1 SQVTM, CDR2 ANQGSEA. The length of the CDR3 is 17 residues. The J segment lost 5 bases and the V segment lost 3 bases, leaving 18 bases of the junction unmatched.

V is TRBV13 and J is TRBJ1-1; D is undetermined. Trimming shortened V by 10 bases and J by 1 base, and 10 bases separated the two germline ends. The germline gives CDR1 PRHDT, CDR2 FYEKMQ (reference sequence). CDR3 length: 12 residues. The CDR3 sequence: CAMQSGNTEAFF. The DNA for the CDR3 is TGTGCCATGCAGTCAGGGAACACTGAAGCTTTCTTT.

The J gene is TRBJ1-5, the V gene TRBV28, with D unresolved. Germline V gene sequence: CDR1 MDHEN, CDR2 SYDVKM. The CDR3 is 14 amino acids. V was cut by 2 bases and J by 4 bases, with 9 bases left in between. CDR3 sequence (DNA): TGTGCCAGCAGTTTAGATGGGCAGAATCAGCCCCAGCATTTT. Translating it yields CASSLDGQNQPQHF.

The chain uses TRBV7-2 and TRBJ2-3, with 11 nucleotides matching TRBD2. The V and J ends lost 5 bases and 6 bases, in that order; junction bases with no gene match: 10. The germline CDR1 and CDR2 sequences are SGHTA and FQGNSA. This CDR3 is 16 amino acids long. As DNA, the CDR3 is TGTGCCAGCAGCCAGATAGCGGGAGGGCCGGGGGATACGCAGTATTTT. It is translated as CASSQIAGGPGDTQYF.

The chain recombines TRBV6-5 with TRBJ1-1; 8 nucleotides match TRBD1. J gave up 1 base and V 6 bases, and 7 bases lay outside the gene matches. The CDR3 is 15 amino acids. Germline values: CDR1 MNHEY, CDR2 SVGAGI. CDR3 amino acids: CASSWTGNGNTEAFF. CDR3 nucleotides: TGTGCCAGCAGCTGGACAGGGAACGGGAACACTGAAGCTTTCTTT.

The J gene is TRBJ2-2, the V gene TRBV7-7; TRBD1 matches at 10 bases. Germline V gene data show CDR1 as SSHAT and CDR2 as FNYEAQ (reference sequence). The CDR3 is 17 residues long. V shed 1 base and J 3 bases; nucleotides not matched to a gene: 5. CDR3 sequence (DNA): TGTGCCAGCAGCTTAGGCGACAGGGGGCTACACACCGGGGAGCTGTTTTTT. Translation: CASSLGDRGLHTGELFF.

The chain joins TRBV30 to TRBJ2-1, with a weak D call TRBD2 (5 bases). The CDR3 extends over 14 amino acids. Germline V lookup: CDR1 GTSNPN, CDR2 SVGIG (reference sequence). V lost 0 bases to trimming and J lost 2 bases, with 8 bases between them. The chain's CDR3 is CAWSVSGTYNEQFF. The DNA of the CDR3 is TGTGCCTGGAGTGTATCCGGGACCTACAATGAGCAGTTCTTC.

This clone showed up just a few times. The chain has TRBV19 and TRBJ1-2, with D perhaps matching TRBD1 (6 bases). V lost 5 bases, J lost 7 bases, and 23 bases lay in between. The length of the CDR3 is 16 residues. CDR1 LNHDA and CDR2 SQIVND come from the germline V gene (reference sequence). Written as DNA, the CDR3 is TGTGCCAGTAGTCCACCATACAGGGCCGTTAGCGTTGGCTACACCTTC. Translated, it gives CASSPPYRAVSVGYTF.

The chain carries TRBV10-3 and TRBJ1-3; D is unclear. The germline V gene has CDR1 ENHRY and CDR2 SYGVKD. This CDR3 contains 15 residues. Trimming stripped 4 bases from V and 0 bases from J, with 10 bases between. CDR3 region: CAISGPGISGNTIYF. CDR3 coding DNA: TGTGCCATCAGTGGTCCGGGGATCTCTGGAAACACCATATATTTT.

This clone was counted only a few times. This sequence joins TRBV30 and TRBJ1-5; 10 nucleotides agree with TRBD1. The CDR3 consists of 15 residues. Per the germline V gene, CDR1 is GTSNPN and CDR2 is SVGIG (reference sequence). V lost 2 bases and J lost 4; bases outside the gene matches: 5. The CDR3: CAWSQDRGPNQPQHF. The CDR3 nucleotides read TGTGCCTGGAGTCAAGACAGGGGGCCAAATCAGCCCCAGCATTTT.